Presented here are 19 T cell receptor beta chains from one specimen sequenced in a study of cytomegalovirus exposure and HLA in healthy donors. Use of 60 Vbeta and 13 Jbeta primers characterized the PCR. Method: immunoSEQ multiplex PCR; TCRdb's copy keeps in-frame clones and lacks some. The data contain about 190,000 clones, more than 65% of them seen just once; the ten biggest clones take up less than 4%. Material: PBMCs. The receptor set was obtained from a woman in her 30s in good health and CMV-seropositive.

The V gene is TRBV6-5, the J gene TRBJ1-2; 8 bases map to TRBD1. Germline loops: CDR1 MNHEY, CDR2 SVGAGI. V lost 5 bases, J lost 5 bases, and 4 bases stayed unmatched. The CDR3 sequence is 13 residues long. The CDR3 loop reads CASSRDRTYGYTF. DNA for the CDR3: TGTGCCAGCAGTCGGGACAGGACTTATGGCTACACCTTC.

The CDR3 sequence is CASSLGGYNEQFF. The CDR3 DNA reads as TGTGCCAGCAGTTTAGGCGGTTACAATGAGCAGTTCTTC. This chain links TRBV27 with TRBJ2-1; no reliable D call. The V and J ends lost 2 bases and 4 bases respectively, with 6 bases between them. CDR1 and CDR2 (germline): MNHEY, SMNVEV (reference sequence). The CDR3 is 13 amino acids.

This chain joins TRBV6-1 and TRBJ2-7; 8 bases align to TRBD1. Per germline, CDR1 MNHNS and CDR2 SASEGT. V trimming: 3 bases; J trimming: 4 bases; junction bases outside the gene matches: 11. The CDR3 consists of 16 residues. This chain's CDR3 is CASSDAGGTEFYEQYF. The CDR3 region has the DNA TGTGCCAGCAGTGACGCAGGGGGCACTGAGTTTTACGAGCAGTACTTC.

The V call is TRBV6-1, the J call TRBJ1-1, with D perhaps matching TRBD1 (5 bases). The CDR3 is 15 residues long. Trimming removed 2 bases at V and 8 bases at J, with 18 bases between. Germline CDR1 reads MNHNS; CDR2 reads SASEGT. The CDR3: CASSELGVGGVEAFF. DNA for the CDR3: TGTGCCAGCAGTGAACTGGGGGTCGGGGGAGTGGAAGCTTTCTTT.

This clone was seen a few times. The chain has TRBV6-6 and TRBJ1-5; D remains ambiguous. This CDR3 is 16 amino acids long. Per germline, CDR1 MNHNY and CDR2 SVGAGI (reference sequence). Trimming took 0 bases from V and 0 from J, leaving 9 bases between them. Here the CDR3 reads CASSYSSGYSNQPQHF. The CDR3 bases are TGTGCCAGCAGTTACTCGTCAGGTTATAGCAATCAGCCCCAGCATTTT.

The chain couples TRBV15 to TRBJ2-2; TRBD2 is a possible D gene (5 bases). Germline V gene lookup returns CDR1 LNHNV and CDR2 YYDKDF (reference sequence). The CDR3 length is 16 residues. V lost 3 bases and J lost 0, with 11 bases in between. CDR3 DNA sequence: TGTGCCACCAGCAGGGCAACCGGGACGAACACCGGGGAGCTGTTTTTT. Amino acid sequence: CATSRATGTNTGELFF.

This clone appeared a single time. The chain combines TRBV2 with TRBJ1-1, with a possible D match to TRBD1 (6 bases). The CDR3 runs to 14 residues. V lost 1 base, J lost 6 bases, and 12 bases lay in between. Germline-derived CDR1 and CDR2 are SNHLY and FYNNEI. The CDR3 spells CASSEENRVPEAFF. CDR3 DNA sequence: TGTGCCAGCAGTGAAGAGAACAGGGTCCCTGAAGCTTTCTTT.

The CDR3: CASSSRLAGGADTQYF. CDR3 in DNA: TGTGCCAGCAGCTCTCGACTAGCGGGAGGGGCAGATACGCAGTATTTT. This rearrangement joins TRBV5-4 to TRBJ2-3; 14 nucleotides match TRBD2. Losses at the gene ends were 3 bases for V and 4 bases for J; bases not matched to a gene: 4. This CDR3 region has 16 residues. CDR1 is SGHNT, CDR2 YYREEE, per germline (reference sequence).

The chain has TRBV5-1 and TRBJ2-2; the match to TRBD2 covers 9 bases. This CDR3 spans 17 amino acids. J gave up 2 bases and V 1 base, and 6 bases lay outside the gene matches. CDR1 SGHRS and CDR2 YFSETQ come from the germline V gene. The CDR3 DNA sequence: TGCGCCAGCAGCTTGACGCCTAGCGGGACAAACACCGGGGAGCTGTTTTTT. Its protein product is CASSLTPSGTNTGELFF.

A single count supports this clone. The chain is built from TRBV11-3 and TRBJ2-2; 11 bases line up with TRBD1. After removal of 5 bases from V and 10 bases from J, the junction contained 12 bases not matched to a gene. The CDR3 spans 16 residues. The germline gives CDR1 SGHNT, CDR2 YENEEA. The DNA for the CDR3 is TGTGCCAGCAGCGGTACCGGGACAGGGGGACGGACGGAGCTGTTTTTT. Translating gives CASSGTGTGGRTELFF.

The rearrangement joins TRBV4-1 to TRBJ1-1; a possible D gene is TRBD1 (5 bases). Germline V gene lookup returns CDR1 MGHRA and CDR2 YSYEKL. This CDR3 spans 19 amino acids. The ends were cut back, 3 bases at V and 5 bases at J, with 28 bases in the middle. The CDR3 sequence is CASSHPGAGIDVFRTEAFF. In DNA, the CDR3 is TGCGCCAGCAGCCACCCGGGAGCAGGGATTGATGTCTTTCGTACTGAAGCTTTCTTT.

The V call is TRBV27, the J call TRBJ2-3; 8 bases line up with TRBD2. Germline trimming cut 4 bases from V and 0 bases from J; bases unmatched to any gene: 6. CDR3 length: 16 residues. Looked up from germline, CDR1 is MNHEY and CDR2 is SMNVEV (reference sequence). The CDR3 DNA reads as TGTGCCAGCAGTTACTCTGCTAGCGGGAGCACAGATACGCAGTATTTT. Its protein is CASSYSASGSTDTQYF.

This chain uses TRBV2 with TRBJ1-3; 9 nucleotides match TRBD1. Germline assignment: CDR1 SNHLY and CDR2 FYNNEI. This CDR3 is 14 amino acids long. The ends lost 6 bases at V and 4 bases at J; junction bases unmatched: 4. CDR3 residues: CASRGTGTGNTIYF. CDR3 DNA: TGTGCCAGCAGAGGGACAGGGACCGGAAACACCATATATTTT. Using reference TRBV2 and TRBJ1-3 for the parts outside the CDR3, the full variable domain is EPEVTQTPSHQVTQMGQEVILRCVPISNHLYFYWYRQILGQKVEFLVSFYNNEISEKSEIFDDQFSVERPDGSNFTLKIRSTKLEDSAMYFCASRGTGTGNTIYFGEGSWLTVV.

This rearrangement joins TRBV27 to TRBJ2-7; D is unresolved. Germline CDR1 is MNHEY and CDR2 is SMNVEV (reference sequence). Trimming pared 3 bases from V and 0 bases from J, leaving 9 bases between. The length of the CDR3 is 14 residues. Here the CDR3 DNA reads TGTGCCAGCAGTTTCACCGGTCGCTCCTACGAGCAGTACTTC. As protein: CASSFTGRSYEQYF.

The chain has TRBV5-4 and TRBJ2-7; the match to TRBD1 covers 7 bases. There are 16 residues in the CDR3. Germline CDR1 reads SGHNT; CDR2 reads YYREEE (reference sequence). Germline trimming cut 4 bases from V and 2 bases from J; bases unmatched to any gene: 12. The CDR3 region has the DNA TGTGCCAGCAGCCCTAATCCGGGGACAGCAACCTACGAGCAGTACTTC. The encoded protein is CASSPNPGTATYEQYF.

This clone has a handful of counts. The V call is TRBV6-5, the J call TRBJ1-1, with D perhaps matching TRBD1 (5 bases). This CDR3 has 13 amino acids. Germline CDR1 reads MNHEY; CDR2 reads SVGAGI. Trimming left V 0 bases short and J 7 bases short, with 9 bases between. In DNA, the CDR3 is TGTGCCAGCAGTTACTCCAGGGCCAGTGAAGCTTTCTTT. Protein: CASSYSRASEAFF.

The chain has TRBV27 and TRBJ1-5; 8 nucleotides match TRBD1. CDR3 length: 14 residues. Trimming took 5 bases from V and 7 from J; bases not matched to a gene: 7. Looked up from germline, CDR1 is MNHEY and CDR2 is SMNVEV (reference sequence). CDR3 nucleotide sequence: TGTGCCAGCAGTCACAGGGGGGAAGGCCAGCCCCAGCATTTT. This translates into CASSHRGEGQPQHF.

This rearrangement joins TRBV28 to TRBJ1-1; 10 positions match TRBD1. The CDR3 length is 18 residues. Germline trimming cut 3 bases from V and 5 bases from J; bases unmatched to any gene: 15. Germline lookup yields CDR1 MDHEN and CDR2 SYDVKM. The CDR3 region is CASSFERGGQGVWTEAFF. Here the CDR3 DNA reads TGTGCCAGCAGTTTTGAGAGGGGCGGACAGGGGGTTTGGACTGAAGCTTTCTTT.

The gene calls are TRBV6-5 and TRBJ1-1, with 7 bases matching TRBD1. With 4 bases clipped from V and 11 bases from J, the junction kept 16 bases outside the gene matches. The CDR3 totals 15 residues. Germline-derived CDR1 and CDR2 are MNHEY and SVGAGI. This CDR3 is CASSSPKPTGCEAFF. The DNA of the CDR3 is TGTGCCAGCAGTTCGCCAAAACCGACAGGGTGTGAGGCTTTCTTT.